This paragraph covers one TCR beta chain sequence. Its antigen is undetermined. Germline-derived CDR1 and CDR2 are KGHSH and LQKENI. The CDR3 totals 13 residues. Trimming took off 9 bases at V and 1 base at J, with 12 bases between the two ends. The record originates from a study of cytomegalovirus exposure and HLA in healthy donors. The study, taken as a whole, reports: About 90% or about 30% of the time was how often most TCR beta V segments were productive, according to an earlier analysis. Other equally common chains were less clonally expanded than HLA-associated TCR beta chains, a later analysis showed. Upon later analysis, TCR association rates were observed to vary by HLA locus, being highest for DRB1 and lowest for HLA-C.

The PCR employed 60 Vbeta primers together with 13 Jbeta primers. Produced via immunoSEQ multiplex PCR; TCRdb's table is partial and in-frame only. Of under 200,000 clones listed, approximately 80% were seen once; the top ten hold approximately 2.4%. The V call is TRBV18, the J call TRBJ1-1, with D possibly TRBD1 on 5 matching bases. Sequencing input: PBMCs. The TCR comes from a middle-aged woman in good health and CMV-seropositive. The CDR3 loop is CASCGGENTEAFF. The CDR3 nucleotides read TGTGCCAGTTGTGGAGGGGAGAACACTGAAGCTTTCTTT.